This is a list of T cell receptor beta chains from one sample in a study of blood T cell repertoires in COVID-19. Only in-frame clones appear in the TCRdb table, and some are missing; sequencing was by immunoSEQ multiplex PCR. The sample holds 490,000 or so clones, approximately 90% seen once. The specimen was PBMCs or T cells enriched from blood (not recorded which). The receptors stem from a woman between 40 and 55 years old who had recovered from COVID-19. CDR3s include the opening cysteine and the closing phenylalanine or tryptophan. Fields, in order: clone size, V gene, J gene, D gene, CDR3 DNA, CDR3 protein. A D gene is named only where the DNA matches it firmly. The size of a clone is reported for some rows only, either as once, few or many, or as a class for expanded clones.

size: .; V: TRBV19; J: TRBJ2-7; D: TRBD1; DNA: TGTGCCAGTACCCCCGCCGGACAGGGGGCCGACGAGCAGTACTTC; CDR3: CASTPAGQGADEQYF
size: .; V: TRBV4-2; J: TRBJ2-5; D: .; DNA: TGTGCCAGCGGGAGGCTTTTCGGAGAGACCCAGTACTTC; CDR3: CASGRLFGETQYF
size: once; V: TRBV7-2; J: TRBJ1-1; D: TRBD1; DNA: TGTGCCAGCAGCTTATCAAATCCAGGGGGCGCAAGGAACACTGAAGCTTTCTTT; CDR3: CASSLSNPGGARNTEAFF
size: .; V: TRBV9; J: TRBJ2-3; D: .; DNA: TGTGCCAGCAGCGTAGCAGCAGGGCCAGATACGCAGTATTTT; CDR3: CASSVAAGPDTQYF
size: .; V: TRBV24-1; J: TRBJ1-2; D: .; DNA: TGTGCCACCAGTGATCGGAACTATGGCTACACCTTC; CDR3: CATSDRNYGYTF
size: .; V: TRBV7-2; J: TRBJ1-1; D: .; DNA: TGTGCCAGCAGCTTAGGACCAGGGGCGAACACTGAAGCTTTCTTT; CDR3: CASSLGPGANTEAFF
size: .; V: TRBV18; J: TRBJ1-1; D: .; DNA: TGTGCCAGCTCAGGCCCCACTGAAGCTTTCTTT; CDR3: CASSGPTEAFF
size: .; V: TRBV29-1; J: TRBJ2-1; D: .; DNA: TGCAGCGTTGACGTGATGAACAGGGCCAGCAATGAGCAGTTCTTC; CDR3: CSVDVMNRASNEQFF
size: .; V: TRBV7-9; J: TRBJ2-7; D: TRBD2; DNA: TGTGCCAGCAGCTTAAGAGGGTTAGCGGGAGGTCCCTACGAGCAGTACTTC; CDR3: CASSLRGLAGGPYEQYF
size: .; V: TRBV6-2/TRBV6-3; J: TRBJ1-2; D: TRBD1; DNA: TGTGCCAGCAGTTACCGTGGGACAGGGGGGAAAAACTATGGCTACACCTTC; CDR3: CASSYRGTGGKNYGYTF
size: once; V: TRBV7-9; J: TRBJ2-6; D: .; DNA: TGTGCCAGCAGATCTCTGGAGACTGGGGCCAACGTCCTGACTTTC; CDR3: CASRSLETGANVLTF
size: .; V: TRBV24-1; J: TRBJ2-2; D: .; DNA: TGTGCCACCAGTGATTCCGGGATCGGGGAGCTGTTTTTT; CDR3: CATSDSGIGELFF
size: .; V: TRBV5-1; J: TRBJ2-7; D: TRBD1; DNA: TGCGCCAGCAGTTTGGGTGGGACAGGAACCTACGAGCAGTACTTC; CDR3: CASSLGGTGTYEQYF
size: .; V: TRBV27; J: TRBJ2-1; D: .; DNA: TGTGCCAGCAGTCCCCTGAGGACTCTCGTGAATGAGCAGTTCTTC; CDR3: CASSPLRTLVNEQFF
size: .; V: TRBV3-1/TRBV3-2; J: TRBJ1-5; D: TRBD1; DNA: TGTGCCAGCAGCCCCCGGACAGGGGGTCAGCCCCAGCATTTT; CDR3: CASSPRTGGQPQHF
size: .; V: TRBV7-2; J: TRBJ1-2; D: .; DNA: TGTGCCAGCAGCTTAGAGGGGGGGCGGGCTAACTATGGCTACACCTTC; CDR3: CASSLEGGRANYGYTF
size: .; V: TRBV10-1; J: TRBJ2-1; D: .; DNA: TGCGCCAGCAGTGAGTCGGGGGGATACAATGAGCAGTTCTTC; CDR3: CASSESGGYNEQFF
size: .; V: TRBV25-1; J: TRBJ1-1; D: .; DNA: TGTGCCAGCACAACTGAGGACACTGAAGCTTTCTTT; CDR3: CASTTEDTEAFF
size: .; V: TRBV5-1; J: TRBJ2-6; D: TRBD1; DNA: TGCGCCAGCAGCGCACAGGGGATCGGGGCCAACGTCCTGACTTTC; CDR3: CASSAQGIGANVLTF
size: .; V: TRBV28; J: TRBJ2-3; D: TRBD2; DNA: TGTGCCTCTCCCCGGGAGAGACTAGCGGGAGGGGGTACAGATACGCAGTATTTT; CDR3: CASPRERLAGGGTDTQYF
size: .; V: TRBV27; J: TRBJ2-2; D: .; DNA: TGTGCCATTCGACAACAGGGAAACGGGGAGCTGTTTTTT; CDR3: CAIRQQGNGELFF
size: .; V: TRBV3-1/TRBV3-2; J: TRBJ2-1; D: .; DNA: TGTGCCAGCAGCCAAGCCGGACAGATATACAATGAGCAGTTCTTC; CDR3: CASSQAGQIYNEQFF
size: once; V: TRBV11-2; J: TRBJ2-3; D: .; DNA: TGTGCCAGCAGCTTATACACGGGTTTGGGCACAGATACGCAGTATTTT; CDR3: CASSLYTGLGTDTQYF
size: .; V: TRBV7-9; J: TRBJ2-1; D: .; DNA: TGTGCCAGCAGCACCCTCGCCGGTGGGAGAAATGAGCAGTTCTTC; CDR3: CASSTLAGGRNEQFF
size: .; V: TRBV7-9; J: TRBJ2-1; D: TRBD2; DNA: TGTGCCAGCAGCTTAGGAACTAGCGGGAAGGTCTATGAGCAGTTCTTC; CDR3: CASSLGTSGKVYEQFF
size: once; V: TRBV4-3; J: TRBJ1-5; D: .; DNA: TGCGCCAGCAGCCAGGGGGGGGAGGGTCAGCCCCAGCATTTT; CDR3: CASSQGGEGQPQHF